This T cell receptor beta chain originates from a study of blood T cell repertoires in COVID-19. Across the whole study: T cells, B-cell-depleted T cells, or PBMCs supplied cDNA or gDNA.

Method: immunoSEQ multiplex PCR; TCRdb's copy keeps in-frame clones and lacks some. This table holds fewer than 250,000 clones, less than 90% found once. This clone was seen only once. There are 16 residues in the CDR3. The J segment lost 6 bases and the V segment lost 1 base, leaving 8 bases of the junction unmatched. Germline V gene sequence: CDR1 SGDLS, CDR2 YYNGEE. Sequencing used peripheral blood. This chain links TRBV9 with TRBJ2-3, with TRBD2 identical over 10 bases. The origin of this receptor is a human donor in a cohort sampled during active COVID-19. CDR3 bases: TGTGCCAGCAGCGTACAAAGCGGGGGGGCCATGGATACGCAGTATTTT. It translates to CASSVQSGGAMDTQYF.